This T cell receptor (beta chain) was recorded in a study of T cell responses to AZD1222 COVID-19 vaccine (dated by TCRdb to the early 2020s). Notes on the research overall: AZD1222 recipients given second doses at about 4 weeks or at about 12 weeks were pooled, since spike-specific TCR depth and breadth were not found to differ between the two schedules. TCR sequencing covered approximately 230 trial participants: around 210 given two doses of AZD1222 and approximately 26 given two doses of MenACWY control vaccine. Trial participants were enrolled by age into 18-55, 56-69 and 70-plus year subgroups, with 148, 28 and 57 TCR-sequenced participants respectively. The paper's findings and limits, for the study overall: CD4 TCRs associated with the vaccine covered the entire spike protein, and the dominant responses were in regions 160-218 and 743-854. Participants were mostly white British and included more females than males, and it was suggested by the authors that clonal diversity may have been underestimated. A significant rise in spike-specific TCR breadth and depth was observed after two AZD1222 doses relative to day 0 and relative to MenACWY recipients. The 56-69-year group was small, and its depth increase did not reach significance, likely because of low power. Conclusions about previously exposed vaccinees are limited because only a handful of AZD1222 recipients were SARS-CoV-2 seropositive at baseline. Reportedly, almost half of the unique spike-specific TCRs recognized epitopes lying outside the regions that are mutated in the B.1.351 and B.1.1.7 variants. Because no day 14 peak-response samples were available, the repertoires could be characterized only after the peak T cell response.

What this sample's time point label stands for: baseline before first vaccination. Vaccinee samples were obtained from the UK trials COV001 and COV002, which included a single-blind randomized controlled phase 2/3 trial of AZD1222 (ChAdOx1 nCoV-19) in healthy adults. For TCRbeta chain sequencing, PBMC samples from trial participants were taken at day 0 and at day 28 after the second dose. Reading the germline V gene gives CDR1 SGDLS and CDR2 YYNGEE. Trimmed from V: 4 bases; trimmed from J: 4 bases; junction bases lacking a gene match: 9. From cysteine to phenylalanine, the CDR3 is 15 amino acids long. CDR3 DNA only is kept here, 45 bases in frame from base 1. Concerning this clone: The target of this receptor is not known. One base away there is no much larger clone; base qualities are not given.

The CDR3 regions of human TCRbeta chains were analyzed by immunosequencing. Regarding the original processing steps: Repertoire TCRs were matched against a reference library of SARS-CoV-2-specific TCRs generated with the MIRA antigen-specificity platform. Breadth meant the fraction of unique TCRs that were SARS-CoV-2-associated, whereas depth meant the fraction of total T cells that were SARS-CoV-2-associated. Using the MIRA data, each spike-specific TCR was mapped to the spike region that the TCR reacts to and placed in a CD4 or CD8 class. Log10-transformed breadth and depth values were compared by one-way ANOVA with Sidak's multiple comparisons tests. Imported from immuneACCESS, the table was reduced by TCRdb to in-frame sequences with V and J called. These copies leave out some clones; in studies compared against another copy, an unresolved V gene accounts for under half, and the cause of the remainder is not known. That table gives V, J and clone size, and the DNA gave D and trimming. The sample table shows roughly 98,000 clones, and just over 90% are seen once. Of the sample, roughly 13% is held by the ten largest clones.

The V gene is TRBV9 and the J gene is TRBJ1-2; 8 middle bases align to TRBD1. The sequence came from an adult in good health. Sequenced material: peripheral blood, taken on day 0 of AZD1222 vaccination. The CDR3 in this case is CASSPRTGLGYGYTF. The sequenced DNA: TGTGCCAGCAGCCCCCGGACAGGGTTAGGCTATGGCTACACCTTC.